A single sample gave rise to the 10 T cell receptor beta chains below, sequenced in a study of T-cell reconstitution after alpha-beta-depleted transplantation in children (dated by TCRdb to about 2016). Libraries were made using PCR. Sequencing was performed on an Illumina HiSeq 2500. Molecular barcoding was employed in the preparation of TCR libraries, with unique molecular identifiers being used to normalize TCRbeta repertoire quantification. TCRdb trimmed public reads at Q25 via fastp, called clones via MiXCR and kept in-frame beta chains. One record per CDR3 amino acid sequence lists the most common genes and DNA. Present in this sample are over 150,000 distinct CDR3 sequences, approximately 14% of which were seen just once. Of the sample, roughly 13% falls within the top ten clones. The sample here was PBMCs from the stem cell graft donor, taken from the stem cell graft. The receptors derive from a human donor who donated a stem cell graft to a child with acute lymphoblastic leukemia.

This clonotype was seen ten or more times. The chain has TRBV29-1 and TRBJ2-1, with 8 bases matching TRBD1. Per germline, CDR1 SQVTM and CDR2 ANQGSEA. This CDR3 spans 14 amino acids. The ends lost 7 bases at V and 8 bases at J; junction bases unmatched: 13. Here the CDR3 DNA reads TGCAGCGCCGACACAGGGGGAACAGTCGATGAGCAGTTCTTC. It translates to CSADTGGTVDEQFF.

The rearrangement joins TRBV5-4 to TRBJ1-2, with 10 bases fitting TRBD1. The trim removed 4 bases at V and 0 bases at J, leaving 3 bases unmatched. CDR1 is SGHNT and CDR2 is YYREEE in the germline V gene (reference sequence). This CDR3 has 15 amino acids. For the CDR3, the DNA is TGTGCCAGCAGCGTAGGACAGGGGGCTAACTATGGCTACACCTTC. It is translated as CASSVGQGANYGYTF.

This clonotype was counted many times. The chain couples TRBV6-1 to TRBJ2-1, with 10 bases that match TRBD1. The CDR3 covers 14 residues. From germline, CDR1 is MNHNS and CDR2 SASEGT. V was pared by 7 bases and J by 5 bases, with 5 bases of the junction left unmatched. The CDR3: CASTRDRGNNEQFF. DNA for the CDR3: TGTGCCAGCACACGGGACAGGGGAAACAATGAGCAGTTCTTC.

This clonotype showed up many times. This chain uses TRBV7-9 with TRBJ2-1; D call uncertain. The CDR3 contains 12 residues. V was shortened by 1 base and J by 8 bases, with 6 bases between the two germline ends. Germline V lookup: CDR1 SEHNR, CDR2 FQNEAQ (reference sequence). Here the CDR3 DNA reads TGTGCCAGCAGCTTAGAGTTCGATGAGCAGTTCTTC. This gives the protein CASSLEFDEQFF.

This clonotype was detected ten times or more. The chain combines TRBV28 with TRBJ2-1; 7 bases fit TRBD1. Germline V gives CDR1 MDHEN, CDR2 SYDVKM. J gave up 9 bases and V 6 bases, and 17 bases lay outside the gene matches. CDR3 length: 16 residues. CDR3 in amino acids: CASSQTGTATRGEQFF. CDR3 DNA: TGTGCCAGCAGCCAAACTGGGACAGCCACTAGGGGTGAGCAGTTCTTC.

The table lists this clonotype with many counts. The chain employs TRBV5-1 and TRBJ2-3, with no clear D. The CDR3 has 14 residues. The V end was cut by 5 bases, the J end by 5 bases, with 15 bases between. Germline values: CDR1 SGHRS, CDR2 YFSETQ. The CDR3 DNA sequence: TGCGCCAGCAGTCGTGGTTTAGATGGAGATACGCAGTATTTT. This sequence encodes CASSRGLDGDTQYF.

In its sample, this clonotype was seen many times. This chain joins TRBV11-3 and TRBJ2-7; 7 bases agree with TRBD2. With V trimmed by 5 bases and J by 7 bases, 14 bases remained unmatched. There are 15 residues in the CDR3. Germline V CDR1 and CDR2: SGHNT, YENEEA. The CDR3 sequence: CASSGGVRDPREQYF. CDR3 sequence (DNA): TGTGCCAGCAGCGGGGGGGTGCGGGATCCTCGGGAGCAGTACTTC.

This clonotype was recorded many times. DNA of the CDR3: TGCAGCGTTGAAGGAATGGGCGCTAACCGGGATACGCAGTATTTT. Its protein is CSVEGMGANRDTQYF. The chain joins TRBV29-1 to TRBJ2-3; D is uncertain. V was clipped by 1 base and J by 6 bases, with 17 bases between them. The CDR3 length is 15 residues. The germline V gene has CDR1 SQVTM and CDR2 ANQGSEA.

Ten or more counts support this clonotype. V is TRBV28 and J is TRBJ2-7; D is perhaps TRBD2 (6 bases). The CDR3 covers 14 residues. The V end lost 6 bases, the J end lost 3 bases, and 15 bases lay between the germline ends. CDR1 and CDR2 from the germline V gene are MDHEN and SYDVKM. In nucleotides, the CDR3 is TGTGCCAGCAGCCTTGAGGGACTTATCTACGAGCAGTACTTC. Protein sequence: CASSLEGLIYEQYF. The whole variable domain, filled in from reference TRBV28 and TRBJ2-7, reads DVKVTQSSRYLVKRTGEKVFLECVQDMDHENMFWYRQDPGLGLRLIYFSYDVKMKEKGDIPEGYSVSREKKERFSLILESASTNQTSMYLCASSLEGLIYEQYFGPGTRLTVT.

This clonotype was observed many times. V usage is TRBV20-1 and J usage is TRBJ2-1, with D unclear. V lost 7 bases, J lost 0 bases, and 13 bases lay in between. CDR1 is DFQATT and CDR2 is SNEGSKA in the germline V gene (reference sequence). The CDR3 covers 14 residues. The CDR3 protein is CSGTDLSSYNEQFF. CDR3 coding DNA: TGCAGTGGGACCGATTTAAGCTCCTACAATGAGCAGTTCTTC.